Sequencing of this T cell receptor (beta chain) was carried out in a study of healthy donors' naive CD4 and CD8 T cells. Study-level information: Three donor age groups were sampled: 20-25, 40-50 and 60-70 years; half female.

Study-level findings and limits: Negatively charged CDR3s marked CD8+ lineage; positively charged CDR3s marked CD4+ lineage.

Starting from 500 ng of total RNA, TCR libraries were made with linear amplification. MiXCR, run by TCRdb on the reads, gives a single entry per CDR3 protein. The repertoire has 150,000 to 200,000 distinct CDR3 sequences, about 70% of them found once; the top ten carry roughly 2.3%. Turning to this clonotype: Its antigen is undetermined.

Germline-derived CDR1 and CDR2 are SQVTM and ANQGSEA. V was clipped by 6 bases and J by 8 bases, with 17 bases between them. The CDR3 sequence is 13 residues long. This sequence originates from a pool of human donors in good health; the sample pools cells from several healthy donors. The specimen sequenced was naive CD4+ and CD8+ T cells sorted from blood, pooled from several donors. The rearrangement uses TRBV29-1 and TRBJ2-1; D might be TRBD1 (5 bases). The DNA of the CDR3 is TGCAGCGTCCCCGTTGGGCAGGGATATGAGCAGTTCTTC. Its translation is CSVPVGQGYEQFF.